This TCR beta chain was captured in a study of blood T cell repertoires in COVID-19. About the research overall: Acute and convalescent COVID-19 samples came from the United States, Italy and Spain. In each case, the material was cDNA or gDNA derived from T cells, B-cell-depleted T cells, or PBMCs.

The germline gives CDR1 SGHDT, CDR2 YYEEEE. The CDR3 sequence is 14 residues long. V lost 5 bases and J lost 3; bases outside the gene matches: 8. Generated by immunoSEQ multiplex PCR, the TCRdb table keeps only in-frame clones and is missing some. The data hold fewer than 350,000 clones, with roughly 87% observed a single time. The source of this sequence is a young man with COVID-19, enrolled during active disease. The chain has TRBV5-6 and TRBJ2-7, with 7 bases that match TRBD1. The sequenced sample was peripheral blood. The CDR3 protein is CASSFTGVDYEQYF. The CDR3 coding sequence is TGTGCCAGCAGTTTTACAGGGGTCGACTACGAGCAGTACTTC.